Following are 17 T cell receptor beta chains from one sample sequenced in a study of T-cell memory formation after mild COVID-19 (dated by TCRdb to about 2021). Preparation of the library involved 5' RACE. Sequenced on an Illumina NovaSeq 6000. TCRdb itself trimmed the public reads at Q25 with fastp, ran MiXCR and retained productive beta chains. CDR3 protein duplicates are merged, each entry listing the most common genes and DNA. This sample lists more than 400,000 distinct CDR3 sequences; about 20% were detected once. In total, the top ten clones hold around an eighth of the sample. Material for sequencing was PBMCs or a T cell subset sorted from them (not recorded which). All receptors come from an adult woman who had mild COVID-19 (a few samples of this study predate the infection). The sample titles of this study are shuffled in the database, so cell type and time point are left out; the donor was told from shared clones.

J is TRBJ2-1 and V is TRBV29-1; 11 bases line up with TRBD2. From germline, CDR1 is SQVTM and CDR2 ANQGSEA. J gave up 4 bases and V 3 bases, and 17 bases lay outside the gene matches. This CDR3 has 19 residues. CDR3: CSVDSAVGGLAELYNEQFF. The CDR3 bases are TGCAGCGTTGATTCAGCTGTAGGGGGACTAGCGGAGCTTTACAATGAGCAGTTCTTC.

V usage is TRBV4-1 and J usage is TRBJ1-6, with TRBD1 matching 10 bases. The trim removed 1 base at V and 4 bases at J, leaving 7 bases unmatched. Germline V gene lookup returns CDR1 MGHRA and CDR2 YSYEKL. There are 18 residues in the CDR3. The CDR3 region is CASSQVPGQGFYNSPLHF. For the CDR3, the DNA is TGCGCCAGCAGCCAAGTCCCGGGACAGGGGTTTTATAATTCACCCCTCCACTTT.

The V gene is TRBV6-1, the J gene TRBJ2-7; D unresolved. CDR1 and CDR2 (germline): MNHNS, SASEGT. The CDR3 runs 11 residues. The ends were cut back, 5 bases at V and 6 bases at J, with 8 bases in the middle. As DNA, the CDR3 is TGTGCCAGCAGTCAGCTCGGCGAGCAGTACTTC. Translating gives CASSQLGEQYF.

The gene calls are TRBV7-9 and TRBJ1-1; D is unclear. Germline-derived CDR1 and CDR2 are SEHNR and FQNEAQ (reference sequence). The V end was cut by 1 base, the J end by 0 bases, with 9 bases between. The CDR3 has 15 residues. The CDR3 region has the DNA TGTGCCAGCAGCTTAGAACGGACCGTGAACACTGAAGCTTTCTTT. Its translation is CASSLERTVNTEAFF.

There are a few counts of this clonotype. The chain is built from TRBV4-3 and TRBJ2-2, with D perhaps assigned TRBD1 or TRBD2 (5 bases each). The germline gives CDR1 LGHNA, CDR2 YSLEER. V lost 1 base, J lost 6 bases, and 18 bases lay in between. This CDR3 is 17 amino acids long. Here the CDR3 reads CASSQGGRRDVSGELFF. For the CDR3, the DNA is TGCGCCAGCAGCCAAGGGGGCCGCCGGGACGTCTCCGGGGAGCTGTTTTTT.

The J gene is TRBJ1-2, the V gene TRBV7-3; D possibly corresponds to TRBD1 (6 bases). Germline V lookup: CDR1 SGHTA, CDR2 FQGTGA. Trimming left V 2 bases short and J 9 bases short, with 16 bases between. The CDR3 is made up of 14 amino acids. The DNA of the CDR3 is TGTGCCAGCAGCTTAGGGGACAAGGATACTCGCTACACCTTC. This codes for CASSLGDKDTRYTF.

This clonotype was seen a few times. The rearrangement joins TRBV6-2 or TRBV6-3 to TRBJ2-3; D gene uncertain. The CDR3 has 13 amino acids. Germline V lookup: CDR1 MNHEY, CDR2 SVGEGT. Deletions cut 6 bases from V and 4 bases from J, with 11 bases between. CDR3 coding DNA: TGTGCCAGCAGCGATTATTCGGCAGATACGCAGTATTTT. It specifies CASSDYSADTQYF.

This clonotype was seen more than once but under ten times. The CDR3 bases are TGTGCCAGCAGTCGTGACAGGGGGCCGGAGGGAGGCTACACCTTC. This gives the protein CASSRDRGPEGGYTF. The chain employs TRBV6-2 or TRBV6-3 and TRBJ1-2; 10 bases line up with TRBD1. CDR1 and CDR2 from the germline V gene are MNHEY and SVGEGT. The CDR3 extends over 15 amino acids. Losses at the gene ends were 5 bases for V and 8 bases for J; bases not matched to a gene: 11.

The rearrangement uses TRBV6-2 or TRBV6-3 and TRBJ2-1; weak D call: TRBD1 (6 bases). V was trimmed by 4 bases and J by 3 bases, leaving 13 bases between them. Germline V gene sequence: CDR1 MNHEY, CDR2 SVGEGT. This CDR3 is built from 15 residues. The DNA for the CDR3 is TGTGCCAGCAGTTTCTTTGAGGGGGTCTACAATGAGCAGTTCTTC. Amino acid sequence: CASSFFEGVYNEQFF.

V gene TRBV14 combines with J gene TRBJ2-1, with D possibly matching TRBD2 (6 bases). Trimming took 0 bases from V and 10 from J, leaving 22 bases between them. The CDR3 totals 17 residues. Per the germline V gene, CDR1 is SGHDN and CDR2 is FVKESK. CDR3 protein: CASSQDLLLASPGEQFF. As DNA, the CDR3 is TGTGCCAGCAGCCAAGATCTTTTACTAGCCTCCCCCGGGGAGCAGTTCTTC.

The table lists this clonotype with a few counts. The gene calls are TRBV6-5 and TRBJ2-6; D unclear. CDR1 MNHEY and CDR2 SVGAGI come from the germline V gene. V lost 1 base, J lost 0 bases, and 13 bases lay in between. CDR3 size: 18 residues. In nucleotides, the CDR3 is TGTGCCAGCAGTTACTTCCCGGTGACGAGCTCTGGGGCCAACGTCCTGACTTTC. This sequence encodes CASSYFPVTSSGANVLTF.

This clonotype was picked up many times. The rearrangement joins TRBV4-2 to TRBJ2-4; 8 bases agree with TRBD2. CDR1 and CDR2 (germline): LGHNA, YNFKEQ. CDR3 length: 15 residues. J gave up 6 bases and V 4 bases, and 8 bases lay outside the gene matches. The CDR3 DNA is TGTGCCAGCAGCCCCGAGAGCGGGGGTGGAAACATTCAGTACTTC. Translating it yields CASSPESGGGNIQYF.

The rearrangement joins TRBV3-1 to TRBJ2-1; TRBD2 agrees at 11 bases. The germline V gene encodes CDR1 LGHDT and CDR2 YNNKEL (reference sequence). Trimming removed 4 bases from V and 1 base from J; junction bases left unmatched: 6. The CDR3 runs to 17 residues. The CDR3 sequence is CASSLSGTSGSYNEQFF. CDR3 DNA: TGTGCCAGCAGCCTCTCTGGGACTAGCGGTTCCTACAATGAGCAGTTCTTC.

The chain employs TRBV7-9 and TRBJ2-4, with D possibly matching TRBD1 (6 bases). Germline V CDR1 and CDR2: SEHNR, FQNEAQ (reference sequence). Trimming removed 2 bases from V and 9 bases from J, with 11 bases in between. The CDR3 is made up of 13 amino acids. The CDR3 loop reads CASSLRVGGIQYF. In DNA, the CDR3 is TGTGCCAGCAGCTTAAGGGTAGGGGGCATTCAGTACTTC.

This clonotype turned up a few times. At one end, the junction sequence differs from germline, possibly due to a read error. The genes are TRBV7-8 and TRBJ2-7, with TRBD1 identical over 11 bases. The CDR3 length is 16 residues. Germline CDR1 and CDR2: SGHVS and FQNEAQ. CDR3 region: CTSRDRGTSQWDEQYF. Written as DNA, the CDR3 is TGTACCAGCAGGGACAGGGGGACTAGCCAGTGGGACGAGCAGTACTTC. Filled out from reference TRBV7-8 and TRBJ2-7, the complete variable domain reads GAGVSQSPRYKVAKRGQDVALRCDPISGHVSLFWYQQALGQGPEFLTYFQNEAQLDKSGLPSDRFFAERPEGSVSTLKIQRTQQEDSAVYLCTSRDRGTSQWDEQYFGPGTRLTVT.

This clonotype has a handful of counts. This chain connects TRBV20-1 to TRBJ2-2; 10 nucleotides align to TRBD1. Germline V gene lookup returns CDR1 DFQATT and CDR2 SNEGSKA (reference sequence). CDR3 size: 15 residues. V shed 0 bases, J shed 7 bases, and the junction held 5 bases outside the gene matches. The CDR3 coding sequence is TGCAGTGCTAGAGACCCGGGACAGGGGATCGGGGAGCTGTTTTTT. Amino acid sequence: CSARDPGQGIGELFF.

This chain connects TRBV4-1 to TRBJ2-7; D tentatively fits TRBD1 or TRBD2 (6 bases each). This CDR3 spans 15 amino acids. Trimming shortened V by 5 bases and J by 3 bases, and 17 bases separated the two germline ends. Germline values: CDR1 MGHRA, CDR2 YSYEKL. Written as DNA, the CDR3 is TGCGCCAGCAGCGCGCAGGGTGAGGGGGGCTACGAGCAGTACTTC. It encodes CASSAQGEGGYEQYF.